Presented here are 28 T cell receptor beta chains from one specimen sequenced in a study of cytomegalovirus exposure and HLA in healthy donors. PCR was performed using 60 Vbeta and 13 Jbeta primers. Only in-frame clones appear in the TCRdb table, and some are missing; sequencing was by immunoSEQ multiplex PCR. The sample consists of 100,000 to 150,000 clones, more than 65% of them appearing once. Sequencing was carried out using PBMCs. All receptors come from a man aged 18 to 30 in good health and CMV-seropositive.

This clone showed up just once. CDR3 in amino acids: CASSMRERFSTSNEQFF. The CDR3 DNA is TGTGCCAGTAGTATGCGGGAGCGATTCTCTACTAGCAATGAGCAGTTCTTC. V usage is TRBV19 and J usage is TRBJ2-1; 7 bases match TRBD2. J gave up 6 bases and V 3 bases, and 14 bases lay outside the gene matches. Germline CDR1 and CDR2: LNHDA and SQIVND (reference sequence). The CDR3 loop spans 17 amino acids. Filled out from reference TRBV19 and TRBJ2-1, the complete variable domain reads DGGITQSPKYLFRKEGQNVTLSCEQNLNHDAMYWYRQDPGQGLRLIYYSQIVNDFQKGDIAEGYSVSREKKESFPLTVTSAQKNPTAFYLCASSMRERFSTSNEQFFGPGTRLTVL.

The gene calls are TRBV5-6 and TRBJ2-5; 7 positions agree with TRBD1. The DNA end is a closer match to TRBJ2-7, so the J assignment may be wrong. The CDR3 totals 15 residues. Germline V CDR1 and CDR2: SGHDT, YYEEEE. The CDR3 region is CASSAGRGRFYEQYF. CDR3 nucleotide sequence: TGTGCCAGCAGCGCCGGTAGGGGGCGATTCTACGAGCAGTACTTC.

This chain uses TRBV5-4 with TRBJ2-3; TRBD2 matches at 8 bases. The length of the CDR3 is 15 residues. V was clipped by 4 bases and J by 4 bases; unmatched bases: 8. CDR1 is SGHNT and CDR2 is YYREEE in the germline V gene (reference sequence). CDR3 in amino acids: CASSIAGMVSDTQYF. For the CDR3, the DNA is TGTGCCAGCAGCATAGCGGGAATGGTCTCAGATACGCAGTATTTT.

This clone was detected only a few times. The chain couples TRBV4-3 to TRBJ2-1; D unresolved. V was cut by 1 base and J by 5 bases, with 6 bases left in between. Germline lookup yields CDR1 LGHNA and CDR2 YSLEER. This CDR3 is built from 13 residues. CDR3 nucleotide sequence: TGCGCCAGCAGCCAAGTGTATGACAATGAGCAGTTCTTC. Protein product: CASSQVYDNEQFF.

This rearrangement joins TRBV7-9 to TRBJ1-2, with D maybe TRBD1 (5 bases). Trimming took off 5 bases at V and 7 bases at J, with 20 bases between the two ends. The germline gives CDR1 SEHNR, CDR2 FQNEAQ (reference sequence). There are 15 residues in the CDR3. The CDR3 loop reads CASSHGAGAASGYTF. CDR3 sequence (DNA): TGTGCCAGCAGCCACGGCGCTGGGGCGGCAAGTGGCTACACCTTC.

In its sample, this clone was seen a few times. The rearrangement uses TRBV6-6 and TRBJ2-2; a possible D gene is TRBD2 (6 bases). CDR1 is MNHNY and CDR2 is SVGAGI in the germline V gene (reference sequence). This CDR3 has 16 amino acids. The V gene lost 2 bases and the J gene lost 0 bases, with 10 bases spanning the gap. The CDR3 DNA sequence: TGTGCCAGCAGTTACCCCGGGGGAACGAACACCGGGGAGCTGTTTTTT. Translating it yields CASSYPGGTNTGELFF.

The rearrangement links TRBV2 to TRBJ2-7, with 7 nucleotides matching TRBD1. The CDR3 is made up of 13 amino acids. V lost 8 bases, J lost 3 bases, and 7 bases stayed unmatched. The V gene's germline CDR1 is SNHLY and CDR2 FYNNEI. The CDR3 loop is CASQGQPNYEQYF. For the CDR3, the DNA is TGTGCCAGCCAGGGACAGCCAAACTACGAGCAGTACTTC.

This clone was recorded many times. This chain uses TRBV4-3 with TRBJ1-1; 8 nucleotides agree with TRBD1. Germline V gene data show CDR1 as LGHNA and CDR2 as YSLEER. Trimming cost V 0 bases and J 7 bases; bases outside gene matches: 7. This CDR3 contains 15 residues. CDR3 in amino acids: CASSQDSGGVGEAFF. As DNA, the CDR3 is TGCGCCAGCAGCCAAGATTCAGGGGGCGTCGGTGAAGCTTTCTTT.

The V and J genes are TRBV11-2 and TRBJ2-7; D is unclear. CDR3 size: 18 residues. Germline V gene lookup returns CDR1 SGHAT and CDR2 FQNNGV. V lost 6 bases and J 0 bases, leaving 24 bases between the germline ends. CDR3 DNA sequence: TGTGCCAGCAGTAAGAAGTTTCAATTTATAGAGAGCTCCTACGAGCAGTACTTC. This translates into CASSKKFQFIESSYEQYF.

The chain uses TRBV5-6 and TRBJ2-2, with 12 bases fitting TRBD1. V dropped 4 bases and J dropped 6; count of bases not matched to a gene: 10. Germline V gives CDR1 SGHDT, CDR2 YYEEEE. This CDR3 has 17 residues. Here the CDR3 reads CASSMLPGQGASGELFF. The CDR3 region has the DNA TGTGCCAGCAGCATGCTACCGGGACAGGGGGCCTCCGGGGAGCTGTTTTTT.

The chain has TRBV6-4 and TRBJ2-3; 8 nucleotides match TRBD2. The V gene end was trimmed by 4 bases and the J gene end by 0 bases; junction bases not matched to a gene: 3. Germline V gene data show CDR1 as MRHNA and CDR2 as SNTAGT. There are 15 residues in the CDR3. CDR3 in amino acids: CASSAGGASTDTQYF. Written as DNA, the CDR3 is TGTGCCAGCAGTGCCGGGGGGGCAAGCACAGATACGCAGTATTTT.

V is TRBV11-2 and J is TRBJ2-6, with TRBD1 matching over 7 bases. Trimming cost V 1 base and J 0 bases; bases outside gene matches: 9. This CDR3 comprises 19 residues. CDR1 is SGHAT, CDR2 FQNNGV, per germline. Written as DNA, the CDR3 is TGTGCCAGCAGCTTAGCGTTGGGACAGCATAGCTCTGGGGCCAACGTCCTGACTTTC. Its translation is CASSLALGQHSSGANVLTF.

This chain links TRBV5-1 with TRBJ2-3, with D possibly being TRBD2 (5 bases). Germline values: CDR1 SGHRS, CDR2 YFSETQ. The CDR3 runs 12 residues. Trimming took 4 bases from V and 6 from J, leaving 9 bases between them. The CDR3, as DNA: TGCGCCAGCAGCCCGGGATTTGATACGCAGTATTTT. It is translated as CASSPGFDTQYF. Based on the CDR3 plus reference TRBV5-1 and TRBJ2-3, the full variable domain is KAGVTQTPRYLIKTRGQQVTLSCSPISGHRSVSWYQQTPGQGLQFLFEYFSETQRNKGNFPGRFSGRQFSNSRSEMNVSTLELGDSALYLCASSPGFDTQYFGPGTRLTVL.

The chain combines TRBV5-4 with TRBJ2-5, with TRBD1 identical over 7 bases. Germline assignment: CDR1 SGHNT and CDR2 YYREEE (reference sequence). The CDR3 runs to 13 residues. V lost 1 base and J lost 5; bases outside the gene matches: 2. The CDR3 DNA follows: TGTGCCAGCAGCTTGACAGGGGCGGAGACCCAGTACTTC. Translating it yields CASSLTGAETQYF.

This clone was seen only once. The chain has TRBV7-6 and TRBJ2-7; TRBD2 matches 7 bases. CDR1 and CDR2 (germline): SGHVS, FNYEAQ. The junction had 6 bases not matched to a gene; V was cut back by 5 bases and J by 5 bases. This CDR3 has 13 residues. The CDR3 coding sequence is TGTGCCAGCAGCCCCGCTCGGGGGGACGAGCAGTACTTC. Its translation: CASSPARGDEQYF.

The rearrangement links TRBV4-3 to TRBJ2-5; D unresolved. The CDR3 has 13 amino acids. V shed 0 bases and J shed 6 bases, with 8 bases lying between them. Germline V gene lookup returns CDR1 LGHNA and CDR2 YSLEER. The chain's CDR3 is CASSQDHEKTQYF. CDR3 sequence (DNA): TGCGCCAGCAGCCAAGATCATGAGAAGACCCAGTACTTC.

This clone was counted only a few times. The chain uses TRBV5-6 and TRBJ2-2; D not resolved. Germline assignment: CDR1 SGHDT and CDR2 YYEEEE. The CDR3 runs 11 residues. V dropped 1 base and J dropped 7 bases, with 2 bases sitting between them. The CDR3 region has the DNA TGTGCCAGCAGCTTGTACGGGGAGCTGTTTTTT. Amino acid sequence: CASSLYGELFF.

This clone has only one observation. The gene calls are TRBV7-9 and TRBJ1-4; 7 nucleotides line up with TRBD1. Germline CDR1 reads SEHNR; CDR2 reads FQNEAQ (reference sequence). V shed 10 bases, J shed 3 bases, and the junction held 14 bases outside the gene matches. The CDR3 is made up of 16 amino acids. In nucleotides, the CDR3 is TGTGCCACCTCCTCCGAGAAGGGGGCTGCTAATGAAAAACTGTTTTTT. Protein: CATSSEKGAANEKLFF.

The V gene is TRBV7-9, the J gene TRBJ2-5, with TRBD1 identical over 9 bases. CDR3 size: 14 residues. The germline V gene encodes CDR1 SEHNR and CDR2 FQNEAQ (reference sequence). The V segment lost 4 bases and the J segment 5 bases; nucleotides outside the gene matches: 5. CDR3 residues: CASSSGQGMETQYF. The CDR3 DNA reads as TGTGCCAGCAGCTCTGGACAGGGGATGGAGACCCAGTACTTC.

In its sample, this clone was seen once. The chain carries TRBV25-1 and TRBJ1-1; a possible D gene is TRBD1 (6 bases). The CDR3 runs 15 residues. Trimming cost V 4 bases and J 4 bases, with 16 bases left between them. The V gene's germline CDR1 is MGHDK and CDR2 SYGVNS. DNA for the CDR3: TGTGCCAGCAGTGCAGCAGGTCAAGGGGGCACTGAAGCTTTCTTT. Protein: CASSAAGQGGTEAFF.

The chain employs TRBV6-1 and TRBJ1-5; maybe TRBD1 (6 bases). From germline, CDR1 is MNHNS and CDR2 SASEGT. This CDR3 contains 13 residues. Trimming took off 11 bases at V and 5 bases at J, with 16 bases between the two ends. The CDR3 DNA is TGTGCCGGCGATAGGGGGAGAGATCAGCCCCAGCATTTT. It specifies CAGDRGRDQPQHF.

This clone was recorded once. This rearrangement joins TRBV30 to TRBJ2-5; no reliable D call. V lost 6 bases to trimming and J lost 11 bases, with 25 bases between them. CDR1 is GTSNPN, CDR2 SVGIG, per germline (reference sequence). CDR3 length: 14 residues. CDR3 loop: CACSPWSDSYEQYF. In nucleotides, the CDR3 is TGTGCCTGCAGCCCCTGGTCCGACTCCTATGAGCAGTACTTC.

This chain joins TRBV4-1 and TRBJ2-7; D is perhaps TRBD2 (6 bases). V was cut by 3 bases and J by 3 bases, with 6 bases left in between. The germline CDR1 and CDR2 sequences are MGHRA and YSYEKL. This CDR3 has 12 amino acids. The CDR3 spells CASSQGGYEQYF. In nucleotides, the CDR3 is TGCGCCAGCAGCCAGGGGGGCTACGAGCAGTACTTC.

The chain is built from TRBV4-1 and TRBJ2-5; TRBD1 agrees at 9 bases. Judging by the DNA end, TRBJ2-7 fits better; the J call may be wrong. The CDR3 runs 15 residues. CDR1 is MGHRA, CDR2 YSYEKL, per germline. CDR3 residues: CASSQVRTGAYEQYF. The CDR3 bases are TGCGCCAGCAGCCAAGTCCGGACAGGGGCCTACGAGCAGTACTTC.

This clone was found once. The chain combines TRBV5-8 with TRBJ1-6; no clear D gene. Germline CDR1 is SGHTS and CDR2 is YDEGEE. The CDR3 totals 18 residues. V lost 0 bases and J lost 5, with 18 bases in between. The CDR3 DNA follows: TGTGCCAGCAGCTTGGCCAACTTCGTCGTTGAAGATAATTCACCCCTCCACTTT. Protein: CASSLANFVVEDNSPLHF.

The CDR3 DNA reads TGTGCCAGCAGTCCATACGGGACAGATACGCAGTATTTT. It yields the protein CASSPYGTDTQYF. The gene calls are TRBV27 and TRBJ2-3; D uncertain. V lost 5 bases to trimming and J lost 3 bases, with 9 bases between them. This CDR3 is built from 13 residues. Germline CDR1 and CDR2: MNHEY and SMNVEV (reference sequence).

The gene calls are TRBV6-6 and TRBJ2-5; maybe TRBD1 (5 bases). Trimming left V 6 bases short and J 0 bases short, with 14 bases between. CDR3 size: 15 residues. CDR1 MNHNY and CDR2 SVGAGI come from the germline V gene (reference sequence). The CDR3 protein is CASRGRTGNQETQYF. CDR3 in DNA: TGTGCCAGCAGAGGTCGTACAGGAAACCAAGAGACCCAGTACTTC.

This sequence joins TRBV6-6 and TRBJ1-1, with 8 bases fitting TRBD1. Trimming cost V 8 bases and J 5 bases; bases outside gene matches: 13. Germline values: CDR1 MNHNY, CDR2 SVGAGI (reference sequence). The CDR3 sequence is 15 residues long. The CDR3 DNA reads as TGTGCCAGCCGAACGCCCGACAGGGGAGTTACTGAAGCTTTCTTT. Its translation: CASRTPDRGVTEAFF.